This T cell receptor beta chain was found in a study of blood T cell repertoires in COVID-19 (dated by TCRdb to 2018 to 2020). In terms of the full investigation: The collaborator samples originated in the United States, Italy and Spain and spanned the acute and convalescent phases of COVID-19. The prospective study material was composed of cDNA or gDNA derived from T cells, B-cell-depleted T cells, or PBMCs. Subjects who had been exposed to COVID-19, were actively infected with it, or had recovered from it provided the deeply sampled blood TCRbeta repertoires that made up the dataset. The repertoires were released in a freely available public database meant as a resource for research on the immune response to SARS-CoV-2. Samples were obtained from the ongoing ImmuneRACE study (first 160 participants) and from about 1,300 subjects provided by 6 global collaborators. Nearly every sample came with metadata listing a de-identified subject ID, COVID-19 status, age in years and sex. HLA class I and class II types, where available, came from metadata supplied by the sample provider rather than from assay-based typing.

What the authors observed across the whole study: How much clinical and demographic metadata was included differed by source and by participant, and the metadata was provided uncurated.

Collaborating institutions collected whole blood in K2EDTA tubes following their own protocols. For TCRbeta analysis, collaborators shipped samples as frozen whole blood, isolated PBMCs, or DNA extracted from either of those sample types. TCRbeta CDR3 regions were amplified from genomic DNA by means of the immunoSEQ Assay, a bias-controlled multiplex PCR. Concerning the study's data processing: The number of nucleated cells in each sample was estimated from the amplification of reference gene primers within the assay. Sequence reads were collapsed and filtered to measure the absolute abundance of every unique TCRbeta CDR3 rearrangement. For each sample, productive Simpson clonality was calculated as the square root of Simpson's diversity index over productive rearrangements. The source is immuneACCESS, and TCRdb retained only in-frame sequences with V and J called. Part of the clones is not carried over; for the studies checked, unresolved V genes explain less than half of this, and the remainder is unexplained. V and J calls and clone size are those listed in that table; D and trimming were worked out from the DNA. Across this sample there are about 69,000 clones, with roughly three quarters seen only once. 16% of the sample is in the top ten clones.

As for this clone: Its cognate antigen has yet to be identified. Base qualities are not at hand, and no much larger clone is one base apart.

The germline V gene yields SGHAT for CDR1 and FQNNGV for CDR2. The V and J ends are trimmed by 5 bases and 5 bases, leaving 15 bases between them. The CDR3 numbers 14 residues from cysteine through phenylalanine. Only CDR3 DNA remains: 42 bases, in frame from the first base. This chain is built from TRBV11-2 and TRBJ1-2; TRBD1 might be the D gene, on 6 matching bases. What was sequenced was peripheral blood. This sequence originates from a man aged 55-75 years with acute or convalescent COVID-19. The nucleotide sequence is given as TGTGCCAGCAGCCACGTGACAGGAAGTTATGGCTACACCTTC. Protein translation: CASSHVTGSYGYTF.